The rows below give T cell receptor beta chains drawn from one sample of a study of identical twins. Each CDR3 protein gets one entry after TCRdb re-called the 5' RACE reads with MiXCR. The data contain 1.5 million to 2 million distinct CDR3 sequences, around 29% of them singletons. The sample was cord blood. These receptors were collected from a newborn girl in good health. Each CDR3 is given with its conserved first and last residue. The D gene is left open where the match is weak. The size entry is marked missing in some rows and otherwise reads once, few, many or a size class.

v_gene	d_gene	abundance	j_gene	CDR3aa	CDR3nt
TRBV11-2	-	-	TRBJ2-6	CASSPRGGVGANVLTF	TGTGCCAGCAGCCCTAGGGGGGGGGTAGGGGCCAACGTCCTGACTTTC
TRBV3-1	TRBD2	-	TRBJ2-5	CASSQGPLAEETQYF	TGTGCCAGCAGCCAAGGCCCACTAGCGGAAGAGACCCAGTACTTC
TRBV27	-	-	TRBJ1-2	CASSLSGSRGYGYTF	TGTGCCAGCAGTTTATCGGGGTCCAGGGGCTATGGCTACACCTTC
TRBV29-1	-	many	TRBJ2-3	CSVGRGPSTDTQYF	TGCAGCGTTGGACGGGGGCCTAGCACAGATACGCAGTATTTT
TRBV20-1	-	-	TRBJ2-1	CSARDSKAYTYNEQFF	TGCAGTGCTAGAGATTCAAAAGCGTATACCTACAATGAGCAGTTCTTC
TRBV12-3/TRBV12-4	TRBD2	few	TRBJ2-1	CASSFSPGLAVYNEQFF	TGTGCCAGCAGTTTTTCGCCGGGACTAGCGGTCTACAATGAGCAGTTCTTC
TRBV7-2	-	-	TRBJ1-2	CASSLETLGYTF	TGTGCCAGCAGCTTGGAGACTCTAGGCTACACCTTC
TRBV11-2	-	-	TRBJ1-2	CASSLRSSPGYTF	TGTGCCAGCAGCTTAAGGTCGTCTCCTGGCTACACCTTC
TRBV20-1	-	-	TRBJ1-6	CSASRPGDSPLHF	TGCAGTGCTAGTCGCCCAGGAGATTCACCCCTCCACTTT
TRBV5-1	-	few	TRBJ1-2	CASSLEGVPIYGYTF	TGCGCCAGCAGCTTGGAAGGGGTGCCAATCTATGGCTACACCTTC
TRBV3-1	-	-	TRBJ1-1	CASSRGISNTEAFF	TGTGCCAGCAGCCGGGGCATTTCGAACACTGAAGCTTTCTTT
TRBV5-1	TRBD2	few	TRBJ2-3	CASSLDIGLAGSSSTDTQYF	TGCGCCAGCAGCTTGGATATAGGACTAGCGGGGAGCTCTAGCACAGATACGCAGTATTTT
TRBV29-1	TRBD2	-	TRBJ2-5	CSVVLLAGGADNEQYF	TGCAGCGTTGTTCTGTTGGCGGGGGGGGCCGACAATGAGCAGTACTTC
TRBV28	-	-	TRBJ1-6	CASSLPRHFGGAYNSPLHF	TGTGCCAGCAGTTTACCACGACACTTTGGGGGAGCCTATAATTCACCCCTCCACTTT
TRBV3-1	TRBD2	-	TRBJ2-7	CASSHATSGASYEQYF	TGTGCCAGCAGCCACGCCACTAGCGGGGCCTCCTACGAGCAGTACTTC
TRBV19	-	-	TRBJ2-1	CASSIDLVPSSYNEQFF	TGTGCCAGTAGTATAGATCTGGTTCCTAGCTCCTACAATGAGCAGTTCTTC
TRBV20-1	-	-	TRBJ1-5	CSAIRGGGNQPQHF	TGCAGTGCTATAAGAGGGGGGGGCAATCAGCCCCAGCATTTT
TRBV30	-	once	TRBJ1-2	CAWSAQGGYGYTF	TGTGCCTGGAGTGCACAGGGAGGGTATGGCTACACCTTC
TRBV10-3	-	-	TRBJ2-1	CAISDPGGSYNEQFF	TGTGCCATCAGTGACCCTGGAGGGTCCTACAATGAGCAGTTCTTC
TRBV7-2	-	-	TRBJ1-3	CASSLVPEVSGNTIYF	TGTGCCAGCAGCTTAGTTCCGGAGGTCTCTGGAAACACCATATATTTT
TRBV7-9	-	-	TRBJ2-2	CASSLGIYALTGELFF	TGTGCCAGCAGCTTAGGGATCTACGCCCTCACCGGGGAGCTGTTTTTT
TRBV20-1	-	few	TRBJ2-3	CSATSLTQYF	TGCAGTGCTACTAGCCTAACGCAGTATTTT
TRBV10-3	-	few	TRBJ2-7	CAISETSRTYEQYF	TGTGCCATCAGTGAGACTAGCCGCACCTACGAGCAGTACTTC
TRBV7-8	TRBD2	-	TRBJ2-3	CASSLGRTSGLDTQYF	TGTGCCAGCAGCTTGGGGAGGACTAGCGGGTTAGATACGCAGTATTTT
TRBV6-5	TRBD2	-	TRBJ2-1	CASSLSGRVLGEQFF	TGTGCCAGCAGTTTAAGCGGGAGGGTATTGGGTGAGCAGTTCTTC
TRBV6-1	-	-	TRBJ2-7	CASSANSAWVYEQYF	TGTGCCAGCAGTGCTAATTCCGCTTGGGTTTACGAGCAGTACTTC
TRBV14	TRBD1	many	TRBJ1-2	CASSRTGFGYTF	TGTGCCAGCAGCCGGACAGGGTTTGGCTACACCTTC
TRBV20-1	TRBD1	-	TRBJ1-4	CSAKQGPNEKLFF	TGCAGTGCTAAACAGGGGCCTAATGAAAAACTGTTTTTT
TRBV4-2	-	-	TRBJ2-2	CASSHHRTISNTGELFF	TGTGCCAGCAGCCACCACCGGACTATATCGAACACCGGGGAGCTGTTTTTT
TRBV6-1	-	-	TRBJ1-4	CASSEGRANEKLFF	TGTGCCAGCAGTGAGGGGCGTGCAAATGAAAAACTGTTTTTT
TRBV28	-	few	TRBJ2-2	CASTRGGIASSLAGELFF	TGTGCCAGCACTCGAGGAGGAATAGCGTCCTCCCTGGCCGGGGAGCTGTTTTTT